Described below is a single T cell receptor (beta chain) sequence and its context. Its matching antigen is unknown. This specimen comes from a study of T-cell memory formation after mild COVID-19. TCRdb used MiXCR to reprocess the 5' RACE reads, holding one entry per CDR3 protein. The table lists around 530,000 distinct CDR3 sequences, less than 25% of them singletons, with approximately 8% in the top ten. The V gene end was trimmed by 0 bases and the J gene end by 8 bases; junction bases not matched to a gene: 7. Germline V lookup: CDR1 KGHDR, CDR2 SFDVKD. The CDR3 loop spans 17 amino acids. Study-wide results and limits: There was a balanced CD4/CD8 profile in clones contracting day 15 to 85, and later expanders leaned CD4+.

Sequenced input: PBMCs or a T cell subset sorted from them (not recorded which). The TCR sequence derives from an adult woman who had mild COVID-19 (a few samples of this study predate the infection). Cell type and time point are not known. J is TRBJ2-1 and V is TRBV24-1, with 12 bases that match TRBD1. The CDR3 region is CATSDLRPGQGAYEQFF. As DNA, the CDR3 is TGTGCCACCAGTGATTTGCGGCCGGGACAGGGGGCATATGAGCAGTTCTTC.